The sequence of this T cell receptor beta chain was determined in a study of blood T cells in healthy people across ages. Together with a sample-barcoded 5' primer, a J-beta primer mix was included in a second PCR lasting about 6 to 11 cycles. TCRdb analysed the 5' RACE reads with MiXCR anew, one entry per CDR3 protein. The data hold 920,000 or so distinct CDR3 sequences, with 40% to 50% observed a single time. The length of the CDR3 is 16 residues. Per the germline V gene, CDR1 is SGHTA and CDR2 is FQGTGA. The V gene end was trimmed by 5 bases and the J gene end by 0 bases; junction bases not matched to a gene: 7. Study-level findings and limits: Age brought a roughly linear fall in TCR beta diversity measured per million T cells. Higher diversity and more naive CD4+ cells were features of long-lived donors, compared to aged donors.

This clonotype has more than one count but fewer than ten. Its antigen remains unknown. The material sequenced was blood. The TCR originated in a woman aged 55-69 years in good health. The chain employs TRBV7-3 and TRBJ1-5; the match to TRBD1 covers 7 bases. The CDR3 protein is CASSARDRNSNQPQHF. For the CDR3, the DNA is TGTGCCAGCAGCGCCCGGGACAGAAATAGCAATCAGCCCCAGCATTTT.